Each of the 20 T cell receptor beta chains below was sequenced from the same sample in a study of neoadjuvant nivolumab and ipilimumab in lung cancer (dated by TCRdb to the early 2020s). Library prep was done by the immunoSEQ multiplex PCR assay. TCRdb retrieved this table from immuneACCESS and kept in-frame rearrangements only. Not all clones are present; in checked studies, unresolved V genes account for under half, and no reason is known for the remainder. The sample table contains about 30,000 clones; only one count was recorded for more than 85% of them. The biggest ten clones account for approximately 2.2% of the sample. Sample time point, as interpreted from the label and publication: at surgical resection after neoadjuvant nivolumab +/- ipilimumab. Source: peripheral blood, taken after neoadjuvant nivolumab, alone or with ipilimumab, at or shortly before surgery. These receptor sequences come from an adult with non-small cell lung cancer.

V and J are TRBV7-9 and TRBJ2-7; 13 bases agree with TRBD2. This CDR3 is built from 16 residues. Germline values: CDR1 SEHNR, CDR2 FQNEAQ (reference sequence). The V segment lost 1 base and the J segment 4 bases; nucleotides outside the gene matches: 4. CDR3 loop: CASSLETSGRGYEQYF. The CDR3 DNA sequence: TGTGCCAGCAGCTTAGAAACTAGCGGGAGGGGGTACGAGCAGTACTTC.

The chain recombines TRBV5-1 with TRBJ2-3; D gene ambiguous. V was cut by 1 base and J by 0 bases, with 6 bases left in between. Germline V gives CDR1 SGHRS, CDR2 YFSETQ. The CDR3 runs to 14 residues. The CDR3 coding sequence is TGCGCCAGCAGCTTGACCACTAGCACAGATACGCAGTATTTT. Its protein is CASSLTTSTDTQYF. Using reference TRBV5-1 and TRBJ2-3 for the parts outside the CDR3, the full variable domain is KAGVTQTPRYLIKTRGQQVTLSCSPISGHRSVSWYQQTPGQGLQFLFEYFSETQRNKGNFPGRFSGRQFSNSRSEMNVSTLELGDSALYLCASSLTTSTDTQYFGPGTRLTVL.

This clone appeared a few times. The rearrangement links TRBV19 to TRBJ2-7, with 11 bases lining up with TRBD1. V dropped 3 bases and J dropped 3; count of bases not matched to a gene: 4. This CDR3 spans 15 amino acids. Looked up from germline, CDR1 is LNHDA and CDR2 is SQIVND (reference sequence). The CDR3 sequence is CASSMPGQGVYEQYF. CDR3 bases: TGTGCCAGTAGTATGCCGGGACAGGGGGTCTACGAGCAGTACTTC.

The chain employs TRBV4-1 and TRBJ2-5; 9 bases are a match to TRBD1. V lost 0 bases to trimming and J lost 14 bases; unmatched junction nucleotides: 10. The CDR3 is 14 amino acids. Germline V gene sequence: CDR1 MGHRA, CDR2 YSYEKL. As DNA, the CDR3 is TGCGCCAGCAGCCAAGATGGGTTCCGGGACAGGGTTTACTTC. Translating it yields CASSQDGFRDRVYF.

V usage is TRBV5-1 and J usage is TRBJ2-2, with 9 bases that match TRBD1. V shed 4 bases, J shed 4 bases, and the junction held 5 bases outside the gene matches. The germline V gene has CDR1 SGHRS and CDR2 YFSETQ. This CDR3 region has 15 residues. CDR3 sequence (DNA): TGCGCCAGCAGCATACTGACAGGGGGCACCGGGGAGCTGTTTTTT. It yields the protein CASSILTGGTGELFF. Supplemented by reference TRBV5-1 and TRBJ2-2, the full variable domain reads KAGVTQTPRYLIKTRGQQVTLSCSPISGHRSVSWYQQTPGQGLQFLFEYFSETQRNKGNFPGRFSGRQFSNSRSEMNVSTLELGDSALYLCASSILTGGTGELFFGEGSRLTVL.

This sequence joins TRBV6-5 and TRBJ1-1; D is ambiguous. Germline loops: CDR1 MNHEY, CDR2 SVGAGI. The CDR3 totals 13 residues. Between the trimmed V and J ends, which lost 7 bases and 1 base, there was a span of 10 bases. For the CDR3, the DNA is TGTGCCAGCAATGGCAGGAAGAACACTGAAGCTTTCTTT. Protein: CASNGRKNTEAFF.

The V gene is TRBV11-2, the J gene TRBJ1-1; D gene uncertain. This CDR3 comprises 13 residues. V gave up 1 base and J gave up 4 bases, with 7 bases separating them. Germline V gene lookup returns CDR1 SGHAT and CDR2 FQNNGV. The CDR3 coding sequence is TGTGCCAGCAGCTTAGGTCCGGCCACTGAAGCTTTCTTT. Encoded protein: CASSLGPATEAFF. Full variable domain (outside the CDR3, taken from reference TRBV11-2 and TRBJ1-1): EAGVAQSPRYKIIEKRQSVAFWCNPISGHATLYWYQQILGQGPKLLIQFQNNGVVDDSQLPKDRFSAERLKGVDSTLKIQPAKLEDSAVYLCASSLGPATEAFFGQGTRLTVV.

This chain connects TRBV28 to TRBJ2-3; TRBD1 matches 7 bases. Trimming at V came to 6 bases and at J to 2 bases, leaving 8 bases not matched to a gene. The CDR3 is 15 residues long. Germline V gene sequence: CDR1 MDHEN, CDR2 SYDVKM. The CDR3 coding sequence is TGTGCCAGCAGGCAAGACAGGGCTCACACAGATACGCAGTATTTT. This translates into CASRQDRAHTDTQYF.

The chain combines TRBV6-1 with TRBJ2-7, with TRBD1 matching 7 bases. CDR1 is MNHNS and CDR2 is SASEGT in the germline V gene. With V trimmed by 2 bases and J by 3 bases, 7 bases remained unmatched. The CDR3 runs 15 residues. The CDR3 here is CASSERGRRGYEQYF. The CDR3 nucleotides read TGTGCCAGCAGTGAAAGGGGGCGCAGGGGCTACGAGCAGTACTTC.

The genes are TRBV5-1 and TRBJ2-2; TRBD2 matches 7 bases. V trimming: 0 bases; J trimming: 4 bases; junction bases outside the gene matches: 12. CDR1 is SGHRS, CDR2 YFSETQ, per germline. This CDR3 comprises 18 residues. The CDR3 sequence: CASSLARLAAPRTGELFF. CDR3 DNA: TGCGCCAGCAGCTTGGCCCGGCTAGCGGCACCCCGCACCGGGGAGCTGTTTTTT.

This chain links TRBV18 with TRBJ2-1; 8 bases are a match to TRBD2. With 3 bases clipped from V and 0 bases from J, the junction kept 7 bases outside the gene matches. This CDR3 is built from 17 residues. Germline V gives CDR1 KGHSH, CDR2 LQKENI. The CDR3 protein is CASSPKASGFSYNEQFF. Here the CDR3 DNA reads TGTGCCAGCTCACCGAAGGCTAGCGGGTTCTCCTACAATGAGCAGTTCTTC. The full variable domain, with the rest looked up from reference TRBV18 and TRBJ2-1, is NAGVMQNPRHLVRRRGQEARLRCSPMKGHSHVYWYRQLPEEGLKFMVYLQKENIIDESGMPKERFSAEFPKEGPSILRIQQVVRGDSAAYFCASSPKASGFSYNEQFFGPGTRLTVL.

The sample holds one count of this clone. The chain uses TRBV6-6 and TRBJ2-7; no firm D call. Trimming stripped 6 bases from V and 5 bases from J, with 17 bases between. Germline CDR1 reads MNHNY; CDR2 reads SVGAGI (reference sequence). This CDR3 comprises 14 residues. The DNA for the CDR3 is TGTGCCAGCAGCCGAGTCTTCAATGGACACGAGCAGTACTTC. Amino acid sequence: CASSRVFNGHEQYF.

V and J are TRBV11-3 and TRBJ2-2, with a weak D call TRBD2 (5 bases). This CDR3 has 15 amino acids. Germline assignment: CDR1 SGHNT and CDR2 YENEEA. V was shortened by 3 bases and J by 5 bases, with 13 bases between the two germline ends. CDR3 DNA sequence: TGTGCCAGCAGCTTCCTGGGAGCTAAAACCGGGGAGCTGTTTTTT. Translation: CASSFLGAKTGELFF.

The V call is TRBV7-9, the J call TRBJ2-2; D gene uncertain. V shed 1 base and J shed 1 base, with 10 bases lying between them. The CDR3 contains 16 residues. In germline, CDR1 is SEHNR, CDR2 FQNEAQ (reference sequence). CDR3 amino acids: CASSLGSGLNTGELFF. Written as DNA, the CDR3 is TGTGCCAGCAGCTTAGGGTCCGGATTGAACACCGGGGAGCTGTTTTTT.

The chain links TRBV9 to TRBJ2-3; maybe TRBD2 (5 bases). The CDR3 covers 15 residues. V was pared by 0 bases and J by 4 bases, with 12 bases between. Germline V CDR1 and CDR2: SGDLS, YYNGEE. For the CDR3, the DNA is TGTGCCAGCAGCGTAGAAGCGGCATTATCAGATACGCAGTATTTT. Residues: CASSVEAALSDTQYF.

The chain uses TRBV29-1 and TRBJ2-1, with D perhaps assigned TRBD1 or TRBD2 (5 bases each). There are 10 residues in the CDR3. The V end lost 5 bases, the J end lost 9 bases, and 8 bases lay between the germline ends. Germline assignment: CDR1 SQVTM and CDR2 ANQGSEA. The chain's CDR3 is CSVTGTEQFF. CDR3 coding DNA: TGCAGCGTTACCGGGACTGAGCAGTTCTTC.

The CDR3 DNA reads TGTGCCAGCAGTCTAACGGGTTACACTGAAGCTTTCTTT. It translates to CASSLTGYTEAFF. J is TRBJ1-1 and V is TRBV6-6; D gene uncertain. V lost 5 bases and J lost 3, with 10 bases in between. Germline CDR1 and CDR2: MNHNY and SVGAGI (reference sequence). CDR3 length: 13 amino acids.

The CDR3 DNA reads TGTGCCAGCAGCTTGGGGGATAATCAGCCCCAGCATTTT. Protein: CASSLGDNQPQHF. V and J are TRBV11-2 and TRBJ1-5; weak D call: TRBD1 (5 bases). The V gene's germline CDR1 is SGHAT and CDR2 FQNNGV. The CDR3 consists of 13 residues. The V gene lost 3 bases and the J gene lost 4 bases, with 7 bases spanning the gap.

The V gene is TRBV2, the J gene TRBJ2-7; D is unresolved. The CDR3 covers 14 residues. Germline assignment: CDR1 SNHLY and CDR2 FYNNEI. Trimming cost V 4 bases and J 3 bases, with 13 bases left between them. The CDR3: CASSVGRMDYEQYF. In DNA, the CDR3 is TGTGCCAGCAGTGTCGGTCGGATGGACTACGAGCAGTACTTC. The whole variable domain, remainder taken from reference TRBV2 and TRBJ2-7, is EPEVTQTPSHQVTQMGQEVILRCVPISNHLYFYWYRQILGQKVEFLVSFYNNEISEKSEIFDDQFSVERPDGSNFTLKIRSTKLEDSAMYFCASSVGRMDYEQYFGPGTRLTVT.

The chain couples TRBV2 to TRBJ1-5, with 8 bases lining up with TRBD1. Germline V gives CDR1 SNHLY, CDR2 FYNNEI. V gave up 7 bases and J gave up 8 bases; unmatched junction bases: 7. CDR3 length: 13 residues. CDR3 nucleotides: TGTGCCAGCACTTTGGACAGGGTCAAGCCCCAGCATTTT. As protein: CASTLDRVKPQHF.